The text below deals with one T cell receptor (beta chain). The CDR3 contains 15 residues. Germline assignment: CDR1 LGHDT and CDR2 YNNKEL (reference sequence). Trimming took 4 bases from V and 5 from J; bases not matched to a gene: 8. This sample stems from a study of blood T cell repertoires in COVID-19. Cohorts were determined from participant-reported clinical history. Symptom resolution, clearance, or two negative PCRs marked donors in Cohort 3 as recovered. Generated by immunoSEQ multiplex PCR, the TCRdb table keeps only in-frame clones and is missing some. The sample consists of 150,000 to 200,000 clones, approximately 88% of them appearing once.

The rearrangement uses TRBV3-1 (or the pseudogene TRBV3-2) and TRBJ1-2, with 9 bases identical to TRBD1. Sequenced material: PBMCs or T cells enriched from blood (not recorded which). The sequence was obtained from a young woman who had recovered from COVID-19. The CDR3 DNA follows: TGTGCCAGCAGCCCCGACAGGGGGTCGGTTTATGGCTACACCTTC. Protein product: CASSPDRGSVYGYTF.